One and the same sample provided the 25 T cell receptor beta chains below, sequenced in a study of blood T cell repertoires in COVID-19. Here immunoSEQ multiplex PCR was the method, and the copy in TCRdb shows in-frame clones only, minus some. The table shows about 200,000 clones, with roughly 90% occurring only once. What was sequenced was peripheral blood. The receptors here all came from a man aged 50 to 60 with COVID-19, enrolled during active disease.

The genes are TRBV7-9 and TRBJ1-6, with 9 bases lining up with TRBD1. Trimming cost V 6 bases and J 5 bases; bases outside gene matches: 5. Germline V gene data show CDR1 as SEHNR and CDR2 as FQNEAQ (reference sequence). The CDR3 has 15 residues. CDR3 nucleotides: TGTGCCAGCAGTTCTAGACAGGGGGATAATTCACCCCTCCACTTT. This gives the protein CASSSRQGDNSPLHF.

J is TRBJ1-2 and V is TRBV11-2, with a possible D match to TRBD1 (6 bases). There are 15 residues in the CDR3. Germline V gene data show CDR1 as SGHAT and CDR2 as FQNNGV. Deletions cut 2 bases from V and 6 bases from J, with 16 bases between. The CDR3, as DNA: TGTGCCAGCAGCTTAAAGCGCGGCGGGGGCAATGGCTACACCTTC. This sequence encodes CASSLKRGGGNGYTF.

The CDR3 is CASSSMRDSLLADTQYF. The CDR3 DNA reads TGTGCCAGCAGTTCCATGAGGGACAGTCTTCTCGCCGATACGCAGTATTTT. V gene TRBV27 combines with J gene TRBJ2-3, with TRBD1 identical over 7 bases. Losses at the gene ends were 4 bases for V and 6 bases for J; bases not matched to a gene: 16. This CDR3 has 17 amino acids. Germline CDR1 MNHEY, CDR2 SMNVEV (reference sequence).

This chain links TRBV6-5 with TRBJ2-7; 7 bases map to TRBD2. V dropped 6 bases and J dropped 3; count of bases not matched to a gene: 8. Germline V gene sequence: CDR1 MNHEY, CDR2 SVGAGI. The CDR3 covers 14 residues. CDR3 sequence (DNA): TGTGCCAGCAGGACCGGGACTATTTACTACGAGCAGTACTTC. Translated, it gives CASRTGTIYYEQYF.

This clone was seen a single time. The chain carries TRBV6-6 and TRBJ2-2; 12 bases are shared with TRBD2. Per the germline V gene, CDR1 is MNHNY and CDR2 is SVGAGI (reference sequence). The CDR3 runs to 14 residues. V lost 9 bases and J lost 5; bases outside the gene matches: 4. The CDR3 sequence is CASGLAGKTGELFF. The CDR3 DNA reads TGTGCCAGTGGACTAGCGGGAAAAACCGGGGAGCTGTTTTTT.

The gene calls are TRBV9 and TRBJ1-5; 7 bases line up with TRBD1. CDR1 and CDR2 (germline): SGDLS, YYNGEE. CDR3 length: 15 amino acids. V shed 4 bases and J 2 bases; nucleotides not matched to a gene: 6. CDR3 DNA sequence: TGTGCCAGCAGCCCCTCCGGACAGGGCAATCAGCCCCAGCATTTT. This codes for CASSPSGQGNQPQHF.

This chain uses TRBV5-1 with TRBJ2-3; the D gene is possibly TRBD1 (6 bases). The V gene lost 1 base and the J gene lost 2 bases, with 17 bases spanning the gap. From germline, CDR1 is SGHRS and CDR2 YFSETQ. The length of the CDR3 is 17 residues. The CDR3 region has the DNA TGCGCCAGCAGCTTGTTGGGGGCGGTTGTCGTCACAGATACGCAGTATTTT. Translated, it gives CASSLLGAVVVTDTQYF.

This clone was observed once. The chain couples TRBV11-3 to TRBJ2-1, with 8 bases fitting TRBD2. Germline CDR1 SGHNT, CDR2 YENEEA. Unmatched junction bases numbered 8, after V lost 4 bases and J lost 6 bases. The CDR3 is made up of 15 amino acids. CDR3 amino acids: CASSSIAGSRNEQFF. The CDR3 DNA follows: TGTGCCAGCAGCTCAATAGCGGGAAGCCGCAATGAGCAGTTCTTC.

The chain recombines TRBV6-5 with TRBJ1-1; 8 bases are shared with TRBD1. The CDR3 loop spans 14 amino acids. Per the germline V gene, CDR1 is MNHEY and CDR2 is SVGAGI. J was trimmed by 5 bases and V by 6 bases; bases with no gene match: 8. For the CDR3, the DNA is TGTGCCAGCAGCCAAACAGGGGGGGGAACTGAAGCTTTCTTT. Protein product: CASSQTGGGTEAFF.

The V call is TRBV30, the J call TRBJ1-6; D call uncertain. The CDR3 runs 13 residues. V gave up 2 bases and J gave up 10 bases, with 12 bases separating them. Germline V lookup: CDR1 GTSNPN, CDR2 SVGIG (reference sequence). This chain's CDR3 is CAWSPGMRSPLHF. CDR3 coding DNA: TGTGCCTGGAGTCCCGGGATGAGATCACCCCTCCACTTT.

This clone was observed once. J is TRBJ2-2 and V is TRBV6-4, with D unresolved. This CDR3 comprises 16 residues. Trimming shortened V by 3 bases and J by 0 bases, and 11 bases separated the two germline ends. Germline CDR1 MRHNA, CDR2 SNTAGT. The CDR3 DNA follows: TGTGCCAGCAGTGAACAAGCGAGCGCGAACACCGGGGAGCTGTTTTTT. Amino acids: CASSEQASANTGELFF.

This clone came up once. The chain carries TRBV24-1 and TRBJ2-5, with TRBD1 matching over 7 bases. V was pared by 3 bases and J by 0 bases, with 3 bases of the junction left unmatched. The CDR3 is 15 residues long. CDR1 is KGHDR, CDR2 SFDVKD, per germline. The DNA of the CDR3 is TGTGCCACCAGTGATGATACAGGGGACCAAGAGACCCAGTACTTC. Amino acids: CATSDDTGDQETQYF.

The chain has TRBV12-3 or TRBV12-4 and TRBJ2-1; weak D call: TRBD2 (6 bases). The CDR3 covers 11 residues. V was pared by 8 bases and J by 4 bases, with 6 bases between. The CDR3 DNA sequence: TGTGCCAGCGCGGGATACAATGAGCAGTTCTTC. Residues: CASAGYNEQFF.

The J gene is TRBJ2-7, the V gene TRBV19; 8 bases align to TRBD1. V gave up 7 bases and J gave up 6 bases; unmatched junction bases: 5. The CDR3 loop spans 12 amino acids. Germline-derived CDR1 and CDR2 are LNHDA and SQIVND (reference sequence). The CDR3 loop is CASTETGVEQYF. In DNA form, the CDR3 reads TGTGCCAGTACCGAGACAGGGGTCGAGCAGTACTTC.

The V and J genes are TRBV7-9 and TRBJ1-5; D not certain. CDR3 length: 14 amino acids. Trimming left V 3 bases short and J 3 bases short, with 9 bases between. Germline values: CDR1 SEHNR, CDR2 FQNEAQ (reference sequence). This CDR3 reads CASSFDGFNQPQHF. CDR3 DNA: TGTGCCAGCAGCTTCGACGGGTTCAATCAGCCCCAGCATTTT.

The gene calls are TRBV5-4 and TRBJ2-5; a possible D gene is TRBD1 (5 bases). The germline V gene encodes CDR1 SGHNT and CDR2 YYREEE (reference sequence). Trimming took 0 bases from V and 5 from J, leaving 14 bases between them. The CDR3 contains 15 residues. In DNA form, the CDR3 reads TGTGCCAGCAGCTTGGAGGCAGGGAAGGCGGAGACCCAGTACTTC. Protein sequence: CASSLEAGKAETQYF.

The chain carries TRBV28 and TRBJ1-6, with D unclear. The CDR3 has 15 residues. Germline lookup yields CDR1 MDHEN and CDR2 SYDVKM. Trimming shortened V by 4 bases and J by 10 bases, and 17 bases separated the two germline ends. CDR3 bases: TGTGCCAGCAGTTCCAATCCGGGTGGAGGGTCACCCCTCCACTTT. It codes for CASSSNPGGGSPLHF.

The rearrangement joins TRBV28 to TRBJ1-5; TRBD1 matches 8 bases. From germline, CDR1 is MDHEN and CDR2 SYDVKM. V shed 3 bases and J 2 bases; nucleotides not matched to a gene: 9. The CDR3 totals 17 residues. CDR3 DNA sequence: TGTGCCAGCAGTTTGGTCCAGGGGGCTGAGGGCAATCAGCCCCAGCATTTT. Translated, it gives CASSLVQGAEGNQPQHF.

V and J are TRBV5-1 and TRBJ1-2, with D perhaps matching TRBD1 (5 bases). V was pared by 5 bases and J by 4 bases, with 12 bases between. CDR1 is SGHRS, CDR2 YFSETQ, per germline. The CDR3 runs to 13 residues. The CDR3 DNA sequence: TGCGCCAGCAGTCGGGAGGGGACCTATGGCTACACCTTC. The encoded protein is CASSREGTYGYTF.

This chain connects TRBV6-2 or TRBV6-3 to TRBJ2-7; TRBD1 aligns across 9 bases. The CDR3 is 15 residues long. The V gene end was trimmed by 4 bases and the J gene end by 6 bases; junction bases not matched to a gene: 10. Germline V gene lookup returns CDR1 MNHEY and CDR2 SVGEGT. Here the CDR3 DNA reads TGTGCCAGCAGTTCCCCGGGACAGGGCCTCGGCGAGCAGTACTTC. The encoded protein is CASSSPGQGLGEQYF.

The V and J genes are TRBV11-3 and TRBJ2-1; D might be TRBD2 (5 bases). The CDR3 is 13 residues long. Trimming shortened V by 1 base and J by 9 bases, and 10 bases separated the two germline ends. CDR1 is SGHNT and CDR2 is YENEEA in the germline V gene. The CDR3 is CASSLVLGGEQFF. The CDR3 nucleotides read TGTGCCAGCAGCTTAGTATTAGGAGGTGAGCAGTTCTTC.

This chain connects TRBV6-2 or TRBV6-3 to TRBJ2-3, with unresolved D. This CDR3 contains 12 residues. V gave up 5 bases and J gave up 5 bases, with 8 bases separating them. CDR1 is MNHEY, CDR2 SVGEGT, per germline. The CDR3 nucleotides read TGTGCCAGCAGTCAGCGTGGAGATACGCAGTATTTT. Translated: CASSQRGDTQYF.

This clone has just a few counts. V usage is TRBV11-2 and J usage is TRBJ2-5, with 10 bases that match TRBD2. Germline CDR1 reads SGHAT; CDR2 reads FQNNGV. The CDR3 has 16 residues. The J segment lost 0 bases and the V segment lost 5 bases, leaving 6 bases of the junction unmatched. CDR3 sequence reads: CASSPQTSGYQETQYF. CDR3 DNA: TGTGCCAGCAGCCCGCAGACTAGCGGGTACCAAGAGACCCAGTACTTC.

The chain employs TRBV6-1 and TRBJ2-7; TRBD2 matches at 12 bases. Germline trimming cut 4 bases from V and 3 bases from J; bases unmatched to any gene: 7. Germline lookup yields CDR1 MNHNS and CDR2 SASEGT. This CDR3 is 16 amino acids long. This CDR3 is CASSARTSGVYYEQYF. CDR3 coding DNA: TGTGCCAGCAGTGCCCGGACTAGCGGGGTCTACTACGAGCAGTACTTC.

The gene calls are TRBV5-1 and TRBJ2-1; the match to TRBD2 covers 9 bases. J lost 8 bases, V lost 3 bases, and 9 bases had no gene match. The CDR3 covers 15 residues. Germline lookup yields CDR1 SGHRS and CDR2 YFSETQ. CDR3 DNA: TGCGCCAGCAGCTGGGCGGCTAGCGGGAACTATGAGCAGTTCTTC. The encoded protein is CASSWAASGNYEQFF.